This TCR beta chain was documented in a study of T cell responses to AZD1222 COVID-19 vaccine (dated by TCRdb to the early 2020s). Regarding the complete study: TCR sequencing was performed for about 240 trial participants, of whom 207 were given two doses of AZD1222 and 26 were given two doses of MenACWY control vaccine. Trial participants were enrolled by age into subgroups of 18-55, 56-69 and 70-plus years, and roughly 150, 30 and 60 TCR-sequenced participants, respectively, were included in these subgroups. What the study reported, not specific to this receptor: Conclusions about previously exposed vaccinees are limited, since just five or six AZD1222 recipients were seropositive for SARS-CoV-2 at baseline. In the small 56-69-year group, the increase in depth fell short of significance, most likely because of low power. Because no samples from the day 14 peak response were available, repertoires could be characterized only after the peak T cell response. Participants were mostly white British and included more females than males, and it was suggested by the authors that clonal diversity may have been underestimated. Epitopes outside the regions mutated in the B.1.351 and B.1.1.7 variants were reportedly recognized by nearly half of the unique spike-specific TCRs. Spike-specific TCR breadth and depth rose significantly after two AZD1222 doses compared with day 0 and with MenACWY recipients. The whole spike protein was spanned by vaccine-associated CD4 TCRs, and dominant responses were seen in regions 160-218 and 743-854.

Per the publication, the time point label means: about 28 days (+/-7) after the second vaccine dose. Because spike-specific TCR depth and breadth did not differ between the two schedules, AZD1222 recipients who got a second dose at roughly 4 weeks were pooled with those who got a second dose at roughly 12 weeks. Vaccinee samples came from UK trials COV001 and COV002, including a single-blind randomized controlled phase 2/3 trial of AZD1222 (ChAdOx1 nCoV-19) in healthy adults. Trial participant PBMC samples were collected at day 0 and day 28 after the second dose for TCRbeta chain sequencing. The CDR3 regions of human TCRbeta chains were analyzed by immunosequencing. As for how the authors treated the data: Repertoire TCRs were matched against a reference library of SARS-CoV-2-specific TCRs generated with the MIRA antigen-specificity platform. Breadth meant the fraction of unique TCRs that were SARS-CoV-2-associated, whereas depth meant the fraction of total T cells that were SARS-CoV-2-associated. Using the MIRA data, each spike-specific TCR was mapped to the spike region that the TCR reacts to and placed in a CD4 or CD8 class. Log10-transformed breadth and depth values were compared by one-way ANOVA with Sidak's multiple comparisons tests. TCRdb mirrors the immuneACCESS table, restricted to in-frame sequences. Some clones are absent from its copies; in checked studies, under half trace to an unresolved V gene, and the reason for the others is unknown. Clonal size and the V and J genes are those of that table, whereas D and trimming came from the DNA. Present in this sample are fewer than 90,000 clones, 86% of which were seen just once. The biggest ten clones account for around 5.9% of the sample.

The table lists this clone with a count of one. Its antigen is unknown. No much larger clonotype is one base removed from it; base qualities were not supplied. V loses 3 bases of germline sequence and J loses 3 bases, and the interval between the two ends is 9 bases. CDR1 and CDR2 were assigned from the germline V gene (reference sequence) as GTSNPN and SVGIG. From the cysteine up to the phenylalanine, the CDR3 has a length of 13 residues. Left in the record is the CDR3 DNA by itself, 39 bases read in frame from the first base. The chain is made from TRBV30 and TRBJ1-3; TRBD1 could be the D gene, as 5 bases match. The material was peripheral blood, obtained 28 days after the second AZD1222 dose. This clonotype was obtained from an adult who received the AZD1222 COVID-19 vaccine. DNA sequence: TGTGCCTGGAGGGGGGGAGGTGGAAACACCATATATTTT. Its protein reads: CAWRGGGGNTIYF.